This T cell receptor (beta chain) was sequenced during a study of blood T cell repertoires in COVID-19. V was pared by 4 bases and J by 2 bases, with 13 bases between. The CDR3 contains 15 residues. Per the germline V gene, CDR1 is SGHDT and CDR2 is YYEEEE. Generated by immunoSEQ multiplex PCR, the TCRdb table keeps only in-frame clones and is missing some. Among 200,000 to 250,000 clones listed, about 83% were seen once. This clone was picked up a small number of times. The V and J genes are TRBV5-6 and TRBJ1-5; the D is unclear. The receptor's source is a man aged 80 or over with acute or convalescent COVID-19. The sequencing sample was made of peripheral blood. The CDR3 nucleotides are TGTGCCAGCAGCCAGCGGATGGGAGGCAATCAGCCCCAGCATTTT. Translation: CASSQRMGGNQPQHF. Using reference TRBV5-6 and TRBJ1-5 for the parts outside the CDR3, the full variable domain is DAGVTQSPTHLIKTRGQQVTLRCSPKSGHDTVSWYQQALGQGPQFIFQYYEEEERQRGNFPDRFSGHQFPNYSSELNVNALLLGDSALYLCASSQRMGGNQPQHFGDGTRLSIL.